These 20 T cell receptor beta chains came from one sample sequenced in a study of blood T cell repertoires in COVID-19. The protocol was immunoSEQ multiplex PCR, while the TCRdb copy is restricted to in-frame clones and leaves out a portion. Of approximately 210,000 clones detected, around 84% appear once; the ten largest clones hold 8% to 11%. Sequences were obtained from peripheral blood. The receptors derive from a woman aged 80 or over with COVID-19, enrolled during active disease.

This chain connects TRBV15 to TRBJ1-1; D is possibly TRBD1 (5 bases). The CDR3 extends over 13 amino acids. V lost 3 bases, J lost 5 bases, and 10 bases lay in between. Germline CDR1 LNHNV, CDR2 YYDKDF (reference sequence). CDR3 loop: CATSRGEGTEAFF. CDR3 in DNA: TGTGCCACCAGCAGGGGGGAGGGAACTGAAGCTTTCTTT.

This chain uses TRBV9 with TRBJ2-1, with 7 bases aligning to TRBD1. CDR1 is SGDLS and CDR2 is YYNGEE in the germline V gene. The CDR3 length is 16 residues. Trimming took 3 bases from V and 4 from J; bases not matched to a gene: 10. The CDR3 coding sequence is TGTGCCAGCAGCGGGACAGGAGTAATCCCTTACAATGAGCAGTTCTTC. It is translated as CASSGTGVIPYNEQFF.

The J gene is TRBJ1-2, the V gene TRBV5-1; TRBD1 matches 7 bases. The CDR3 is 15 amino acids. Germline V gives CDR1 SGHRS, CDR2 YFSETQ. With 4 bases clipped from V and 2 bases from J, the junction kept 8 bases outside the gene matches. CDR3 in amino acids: CASSQETGKNYGYTF. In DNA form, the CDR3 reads TGCGCCAGCAGCCAGGAGACAGGGAAAAACTATGGCTACACCTTC.

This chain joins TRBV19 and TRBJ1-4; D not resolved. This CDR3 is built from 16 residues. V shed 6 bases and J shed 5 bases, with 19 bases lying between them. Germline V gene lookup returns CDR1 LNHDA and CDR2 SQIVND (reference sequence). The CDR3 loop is CASRPRGGRENEKLFF. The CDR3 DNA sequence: TGTGCCAGTAGGCCCCGAGGTGGACGGGAGAATGAAAAACTGTTTTTT.

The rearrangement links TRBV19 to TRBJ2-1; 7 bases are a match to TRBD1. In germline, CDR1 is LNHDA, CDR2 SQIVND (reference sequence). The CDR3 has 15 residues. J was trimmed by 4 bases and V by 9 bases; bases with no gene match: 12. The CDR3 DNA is TGTGCCAGAGCCTCCGGGACAGCGAAATACAATGAGCAGTTCTTC. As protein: CARASGTAKYNEQFF.

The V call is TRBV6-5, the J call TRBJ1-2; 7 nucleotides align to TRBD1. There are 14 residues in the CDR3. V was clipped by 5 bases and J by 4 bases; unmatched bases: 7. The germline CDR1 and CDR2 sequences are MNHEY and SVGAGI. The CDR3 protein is CASSTYRGSYGYTF. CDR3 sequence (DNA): TGTGCCAGCAGTACCTACAGGGGCAGCTATGGCTACACCTTC.

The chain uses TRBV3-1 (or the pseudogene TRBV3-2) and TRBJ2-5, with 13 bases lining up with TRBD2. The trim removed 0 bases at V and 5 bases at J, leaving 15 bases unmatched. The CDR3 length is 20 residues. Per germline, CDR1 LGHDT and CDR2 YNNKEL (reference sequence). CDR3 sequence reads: CASSQDGPILAGGPGETQYF. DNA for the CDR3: TGTGCCAGCAGCCAAGATGGACCCATACTAGCGGGGGGGCCAGGGGAGACCCAGTACTTC.

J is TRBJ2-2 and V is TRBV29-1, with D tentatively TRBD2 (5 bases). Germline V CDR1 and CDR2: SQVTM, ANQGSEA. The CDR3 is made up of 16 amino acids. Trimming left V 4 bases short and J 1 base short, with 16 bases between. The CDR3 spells CSVVRGPGLNTGELFF. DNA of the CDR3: TGCAGCGTTGTGCGAGGGCCCGGATTGAACACCGGGGAGCTGTTTTTT.

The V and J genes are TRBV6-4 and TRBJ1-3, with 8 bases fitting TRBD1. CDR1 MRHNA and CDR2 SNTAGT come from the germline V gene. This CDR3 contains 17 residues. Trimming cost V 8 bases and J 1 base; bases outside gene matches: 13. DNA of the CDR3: TGTGCCAGCCTTATACCCCAGGGGGCCTTGTCTGGAAACACCATATATTTT. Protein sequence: CASLIPQGALSGNTIYF.

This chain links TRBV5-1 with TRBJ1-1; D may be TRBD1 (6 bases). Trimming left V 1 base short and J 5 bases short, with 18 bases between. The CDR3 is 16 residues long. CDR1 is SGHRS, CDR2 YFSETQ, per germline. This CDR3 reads CASSLRQGGARTEAFF. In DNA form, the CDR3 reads TGCGCCAGCAGCTTGAGACAAGGGGGGGCAAGGACTGAAGCTTTCTTT. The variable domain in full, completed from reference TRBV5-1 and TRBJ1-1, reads KAGVTQTPRYLIKTRGQQVTLSCSPISGHRSVSWYQQTPGQGLQFLFEYFSETQRNKGNFPGRFSGRQFSNSRSEMNVSTLELGDSALYLCASSLRQGGARTEAFFGQGTRLTVV.

The CDR3 protein is CASSQDRGTYNEQFF. The CDR3 DNA sequence: TGTGCCAGCAGCCAGGACAGGGGCACCTACAATGAGCAGTTCTTC. The gene calls are TRBV7-2 and TRBJ2-1; 9 bases map to TRBD1. The CDR3 has 15 amino acids. V was clipped by 5 bases and J by 2 bases; unmatched bases: 4. CDR1 and CDR2 (germline): SGHTA, FQGNSA.

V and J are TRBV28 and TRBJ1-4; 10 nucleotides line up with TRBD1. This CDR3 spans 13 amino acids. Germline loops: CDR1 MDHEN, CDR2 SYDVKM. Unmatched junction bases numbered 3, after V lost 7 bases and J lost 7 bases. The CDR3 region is CASTRQGAEKLFF. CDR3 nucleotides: TGTGCCAGCACCCGACAGGGGGCTGAAAAACTGTTTTTT.

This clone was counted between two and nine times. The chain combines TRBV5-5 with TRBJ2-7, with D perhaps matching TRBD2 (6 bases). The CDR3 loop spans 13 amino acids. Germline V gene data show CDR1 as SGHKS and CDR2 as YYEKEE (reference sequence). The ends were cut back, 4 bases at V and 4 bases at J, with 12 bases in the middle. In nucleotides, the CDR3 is TGTGCCAGCAGCCCGGTAGGGACTTACGAGCAGTACGTC. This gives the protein CASSPVGTYEQYV.

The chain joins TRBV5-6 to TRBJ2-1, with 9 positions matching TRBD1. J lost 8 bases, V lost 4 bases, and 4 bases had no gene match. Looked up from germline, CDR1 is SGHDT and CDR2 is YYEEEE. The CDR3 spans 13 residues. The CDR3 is CASSRDRVYEQFF. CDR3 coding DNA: TGTGCCAGCAGCAGGGACAGGGTATATGAGCAGTTCTTC.

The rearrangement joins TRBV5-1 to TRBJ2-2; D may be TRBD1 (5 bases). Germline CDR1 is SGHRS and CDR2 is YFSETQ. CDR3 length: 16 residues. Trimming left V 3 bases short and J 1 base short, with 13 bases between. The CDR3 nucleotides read TGCGCCAGCAGCTCCCAGGGCTTCGTGAACACCGGGGAGCTGTTTTTT. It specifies CASSSQGFVNTGELFF.

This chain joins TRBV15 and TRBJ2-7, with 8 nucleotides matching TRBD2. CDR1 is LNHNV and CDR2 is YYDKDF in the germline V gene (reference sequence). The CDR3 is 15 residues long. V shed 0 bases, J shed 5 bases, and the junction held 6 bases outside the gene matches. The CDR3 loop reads CATSRDKAGANEQYF. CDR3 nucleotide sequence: TGTGCCACCAGCAGAGATAAAGCGGGAGCAAACGAGCAGTACTTC.

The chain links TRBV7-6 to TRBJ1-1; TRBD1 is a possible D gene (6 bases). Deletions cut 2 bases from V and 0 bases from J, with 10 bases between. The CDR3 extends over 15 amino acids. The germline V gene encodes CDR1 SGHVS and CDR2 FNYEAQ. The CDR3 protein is CASSLNGQLNTEAFF. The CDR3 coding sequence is TGTGCCAGCAGCTTAAATGGACAGTTGAACACTGAAGCTTTCTTT.

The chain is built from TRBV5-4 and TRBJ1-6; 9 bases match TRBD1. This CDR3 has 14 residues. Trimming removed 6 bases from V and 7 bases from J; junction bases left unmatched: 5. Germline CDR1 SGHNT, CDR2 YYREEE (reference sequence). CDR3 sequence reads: CASKSGTGNSPLHF. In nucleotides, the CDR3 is TGTGCCAGCAAATCCGGGACAGGGAATTCACCCCTCCACTTT.

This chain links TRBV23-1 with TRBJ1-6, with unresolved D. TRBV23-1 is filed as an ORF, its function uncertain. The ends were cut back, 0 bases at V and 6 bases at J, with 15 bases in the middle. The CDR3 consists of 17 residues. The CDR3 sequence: CASSQSEPPLINSPLHF. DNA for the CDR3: TGCGCCAGCAGTCAATCTGAGCCACCGTTGATTAATTCACCCCTCCACTTT.

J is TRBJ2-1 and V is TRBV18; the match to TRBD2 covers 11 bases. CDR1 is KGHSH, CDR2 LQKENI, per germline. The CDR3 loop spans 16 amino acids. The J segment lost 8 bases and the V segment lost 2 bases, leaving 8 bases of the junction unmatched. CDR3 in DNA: TGTGCCAGCTCACCAAGGCTAGCGGGGGGCAGGGATGAGCAGTTCTTC. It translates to CASSPRLAGGRDEQFF.